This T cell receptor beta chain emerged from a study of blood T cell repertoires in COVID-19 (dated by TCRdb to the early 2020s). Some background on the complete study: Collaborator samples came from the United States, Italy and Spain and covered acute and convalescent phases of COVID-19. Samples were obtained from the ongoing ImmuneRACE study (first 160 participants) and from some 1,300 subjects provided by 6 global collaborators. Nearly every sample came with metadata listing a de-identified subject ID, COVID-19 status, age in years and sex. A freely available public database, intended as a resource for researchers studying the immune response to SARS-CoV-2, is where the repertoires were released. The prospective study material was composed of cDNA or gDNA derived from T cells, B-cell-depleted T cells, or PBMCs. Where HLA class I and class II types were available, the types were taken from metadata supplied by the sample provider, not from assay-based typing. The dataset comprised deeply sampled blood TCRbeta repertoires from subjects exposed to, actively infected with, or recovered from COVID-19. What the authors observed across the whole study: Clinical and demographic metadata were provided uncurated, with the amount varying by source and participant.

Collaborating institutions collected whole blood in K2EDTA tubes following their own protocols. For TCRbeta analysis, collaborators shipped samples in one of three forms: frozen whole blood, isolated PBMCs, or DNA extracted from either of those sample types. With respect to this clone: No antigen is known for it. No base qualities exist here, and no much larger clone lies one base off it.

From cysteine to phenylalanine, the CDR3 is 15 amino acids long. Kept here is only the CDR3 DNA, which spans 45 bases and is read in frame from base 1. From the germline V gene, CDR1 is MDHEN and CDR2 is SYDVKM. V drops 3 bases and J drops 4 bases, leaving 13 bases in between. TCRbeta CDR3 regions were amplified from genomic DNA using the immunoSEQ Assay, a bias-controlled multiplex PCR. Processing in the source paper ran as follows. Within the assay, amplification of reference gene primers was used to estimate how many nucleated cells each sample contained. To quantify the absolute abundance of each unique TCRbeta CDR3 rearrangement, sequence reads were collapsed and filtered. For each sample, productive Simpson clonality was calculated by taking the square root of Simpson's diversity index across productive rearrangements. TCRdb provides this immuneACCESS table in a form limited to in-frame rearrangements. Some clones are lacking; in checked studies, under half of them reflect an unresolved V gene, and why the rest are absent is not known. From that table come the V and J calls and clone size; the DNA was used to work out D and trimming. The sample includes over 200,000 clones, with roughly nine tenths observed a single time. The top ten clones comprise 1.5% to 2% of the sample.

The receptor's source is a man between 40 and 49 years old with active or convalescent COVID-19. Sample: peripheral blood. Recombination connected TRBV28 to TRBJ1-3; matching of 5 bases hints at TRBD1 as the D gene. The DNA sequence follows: TGTGCCAGCAGTTTCCTCCAGGGCAAAGGAAACACCATATATTTT. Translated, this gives CASSFLQGKGNTIYF.